The rows below give T cell receptor beta chains drawn from one sample of a study of somatic mutations in T cells in chronic GVHD. The repertoire was sequenced with immunoSEQ multiplex PCR; TCRdb's copy has only in-frame clones and lacks some. The sample holds approximately 2,000 clones; approximately 63% are singletons and the top ten take approximately 59%. The sequenced material came from CD8+ T cells from blood. These receptors originate from a male patient aged 45-60 years with chronic graft-versus-host disease. The graft donor may have contributed some T cells. Each CDR3 is given with its conserved first and last residue. The order of the fields is V gene, J gene, CDR3 protein.

>TRBV15|TRBJ2-1
CATSRGTSYEQFF
>TRBV28|TRBJ1-1
CASRSLDTEAFF
>TRBV7-9|TRBJ2-3
CASSLASGTDTQYF
>TRBV7-9|TRBJ2-7
CASSLESPTGVEQYF
>TRBV28|.
CASSRTSGRDEQYF
>TRBV12-1|TRBJ1-6
CASSADRERSPLHF
>TRBV30|TRBJ1-1
CAWSAVGGRAEAFF
>TRBV15|TRBJ1-5
CATSRDSESGQGAIQPQHF
>TRBV21-1|TRBJ1-5
CASPDGVNQPQHF
>TRBV27|TRBJ1-5
CASRENGRARQPQHF
>TRBV5-1|TRBJ2-3
CASSLVGGGATDTQYF
>TRBV28|TRBJ2-1
CASSRNEQFF
>TRBV2|TRBJ2-7
CASRGTGTGYEQYF
>TRBV4-1|TRBJ1-2
CASSSSSGTHYGYTF
>TRBV11-1|TRBJ2-3
CASSSLAGDTSTDTQYF
>TRBV7-9|TRBJ2-3
CASSVTSGGADTQYF
>TRBV15|TRBJ1-1
CATSSQANTEAFF
>TRBV2|TRBJ2-3
CASSEEGSGAGGVDTQYF
>TRBV7-7|TRBJ2-3
CASSLRGASTDTQYF
>TRBV7-6|TRBJ2-7
CASSPGEYEQYF
>TRBV9|TRBJ2-2
CASSRENTGELFF
>TRBV25-1|TRBJ2-1
CASSEGAGGEQFF
>TRBV5-1|TRBJ2-2
CASSSGLAGDAGELFF
>TRBV23-1|TRBJ1-4
CARREGGGEKLFF
>TRBV5-1|TRBJ2-1
CASSPWTGMNNEQFF
>TRBV5-4|TRBJ2-7
CASSLGQGPTYEQYF
>TRBV6-5|TRBJ2-3
CASSYLGASTDTQYF
>TRBV27|TRBJ2-2
CASSRENTGELFF
>TRBV5-6|TRBJ2-1
CASSLEGTSDEQFF
>TRBV4-1|TRBJ1-5
CASSHPGLYQPQHF